The 21 T cell receptor beta chains in this list originate from one sample, sequenced in a study of control samples from healthy donors and cancer patients. Assay used: immunoSEQ multiplex PCR; TCRdb lists only in-frame clones, some missing. The sample consists of some 120,000 clones, 80% to 90% of them appearing once. Sequencing used blood. The receptor source for this set is a man aged 60 to 75 in good health.

The chain links TRBV5-4 to TRBJ1-3; D possibly corresponds to TRBD1 (5 bases). The CDR3 consists of 15 residues. V was pared by 2 bases and J by 0 bases, with 9 bases between. CDR1 is SGHNT, CDR2 YYREEE, per germline (reference sequence). The CDR3 is CASSFDSVSGNTIYF. The CDR3, as DNA: TGTGCCAGCAGCTTTGACAGCGTCTCTGGAAACACCATATATTTT. Full variable domain (outside the CDR3, taken from reference TRBV5-4 and TRBJ1-3): ETGVTQSPTHLIKTRGQQVTLRCSSQSGHNTVSWYQQALGQGPQFIFQYYREEENGRGNFPPRFSGLQFPNYSSELNVNALELDDSALYLCASSFDSVSGNTIYFGEGSWLTVV.

This clone was counted a single time. J is TRBJ2-7 and V is TRBV11-2, with a weak D call TRBD1 (5 bases). V lost 0 bases and J 0 bases, leaving 9 bases between the germline ends. The CDR3 contains 15 residues. CDR1 and CDR2 from the germline V gene are SGHAT and FQNNGV. Here the CDR3 reads CASSLEVGASYEQYF. The DNA for the CDR3 is TGTGCCAGCAGCTTAGAGGTAGGGGCCTCCTACGAGCAGTACTTC.

V usage is TRBV6-5 and J usage is TRBJ1-1; 7 bases line up with TRBD1. V was pared by 5 bases and J by 1 base, with 4 bases of the junction left unmatched. This CDR3 spans 14 amino acids. In germline, CDR1 is MNHEY, CDR2 SVGAGI. The DNA of the CDR3 is TGTGCCAGCAGTCGCGACAGGGCGAACACTGAAGCTTTCTTT. This codes for CASSRDRANTEAFF.

V and J are TRBV29-1 and TRBJ2-7; 8 positions agree with TRBD1. The germline gives CDR1 SQVTM, CDR2 ANQGSEA. Trimming removed 7 bases from V and 2 bases from J; junction bases left unmatched: 10. The CDR3 contains 14 residues. The CDR3: CSESSGTGTYEQYF. CDR3 bases: TGCAGCGAGAGCTCCGGGACAGGAACCTACGAGCAGTACTTC.

This clone appeared a single time. V gene TRBV3-1 (or the pseudogene TRBV3-2) combines with J gene TRBJ2-2; D might be TRBD1 (5 bases). V dropped 5 bases and J dropped 1 base, with 11 bases sitting between them. Germline CDR1 reads LGHDT; CDR2 reads YNNKEL (reference sequence). This CDR3 comprises 15 residues. CDR3 in DNA: TGTGCCAGCAGCGATTGGGGCCAGAACACCGGGGAGCTGTTTTTT. It specifies CASSDWGQNTGELFF.

The V and J genes are TRBV9 and TRBJ1-6; no definite D call. Germline CDR1 and CDR2: SGDLS and YYNGEE. The CDR3 sequence is 15 residues long. V was cut by 0 bases and J by 7 bases, with 11 bases left in between. As DNA, the CDR3 is TGTGCCAGCAGCGTAGAGGAACTACCGAATTCACCCCTCCACTTT. This encodes CASSVEELPNSPLHF.

This clone was observed a single time. CDR3 sequence reads: CAISEGPTNEKLFF. The CDR3 DNA reads as TGTGCCATCAGTGAGGGACCAACTAATGAAAAACTGTTTTTT. V gene TRBV10-3 combines with J gene TRBJ1-4; D unclear. V was cut by 2 bases and J by 0 bases, with 4 bases left in between. This CDR3 contains 14 residues. Germline V CDR1 and CDR2: ENHRY, SYGVKD.

This chain joins TRBV28 and TRBJ1-3; D is perhaps TRBD1 (6 bases). V was pared by 6 bases and J by 0 bases, with 12 bases between. The CDR3 is 15 residues long. The V gene's germline CDR1 is MDHEN and CDR2 SYDVKM. CDR3 nucleotide sequence: TGTGCCAGCAGCATGGGGGACATCTCTGGAAACACCATATATTTT. It yields the protein CASSMGDISGNTIYF. Looking up the rest from reference TRBV28 and TRBJ1-3 gives the full variable domain: DVKVTQSSRYLVKRTGEKVFLECVQDMDHENMFWYRQDPGLGLRLIYFSYDVKMKEKGDIPEGYSVSREKKERFSLILESASTNQTSMYLCASSMGDISGNTIYFGEGSWLTVV.

The chain recombines TRBV3-1 (or the pseudogene TRBV3-2) with TRBJ1-3; TRBD1 aligns across 9 bases. Unmatched junction bases numbered 6, after V lost 5 bases and J lost 4 bases. CDR1 is LGHDT and CDR2 is YNNKEL in the germline V gene (reference sequence). This CDR3 is built from 15 residues. The CDR3 reads CASSIGTGTGNTIYF. The CDR3 nucleotides read TGTGCCAGCAGCATCGGGACAGGGACAGGAAACACCATATATTTT.

The J gene is TRBJ2-6, the V gene TRBV5-4, with D tentatively TRBD1 or TRBD2 (6 bases each). Germline CDR1 is SGHNT and CDR2 is YYREEE (reference sequence). Trimming shortened V by 6 bases and J by 12 bases, and 16 bases separated the two germline ends. This CDR3 contains 13 residues. CDR3 sequence reads: CASKEGGGVVLTF. CDR3 coding DNA: TGTGCCAGCAAGGAGGGGGGTGGCGTCGTCCTGACTTTC. Filled out from reference TRBV5-4 and TRBJ2-6, the complete variable domain reads ETGVTQSPTHLIKTRGQQVTLRCSSQSGHNTVSWYQQALGQGPQFIFQYYREEENGRGNFPPRFSGLQFPNYSSELNVNALELDDSALYLCASKEGGGVVLTFGAGSRLTVL.

The gene calls are TRBV19 and TRBJ2-5, with 12 bases matching TRBD2. Germline values: CDR1 LNHDA, CDR2 SQIVND (reference sequence). The CDR3 spans 15 residues. V lost 3 bases to trimming and J lost 5 bases; unmatched junction nucleotides: 4. In nucleotides, the CDR3 is TGTGCCAGTAGTATTACTAGCGGGGGGTCGGAGACCCAGTACTTC. This encodes CASSITSGGSETQYF.

This chain uses TRBV28 with TRBJ2-4; D gene uncertain. V gave up 3 bases and J gave up 8 bases, with 5 bases separating them. The CDR3 totals 11 residues. Germline V CDR1 and CDR2: MDHEN, SYDVKM. The CDR3, as DNA: TGTGCCAGCAGTTTTTCGGACATTCAGTACTTC. Translation gives CASSFSDIQYF.

The chain employs TRBV27 and TRBJ2-1, with TRBD2 identical over 11 bases. CDR3 length: 15 amino acids. CDR1 is MNHEY, CDR2 SMNVEV, per germline (reference sequence). The J segment lost 8 bases and the V segment lost 3 bases, leaving 6 bases of the junction unmatched. CDR3 DNA: TGTGCCAGCAGTTTTCCCCTAGCGGGGGGCGATGAGCAGTTCTTC. It specifies CASSFPLAGGDEQFF.

The CDR3: CASSYSSSNTEAFF. Here the CDR3 DNA reads TGTGCCAGCAGTTACTCGAGTTCGAACACTGAAGCTTTCTTT. The chain recombines TRBV6-5 with TRBJ1-1; no clear D. The CDR3 length is 14 residues. V shed 0 bases and J shed 1 base, with 6 bases lying between them. CDR1 MNHEY and CDR2 SVGAGI come from the germline V gene.

The chain couples TRBV11-2 to TRBJ2-2; perhaps TRBD2 as D (6 bases). This CDR3 is 17 amino acids long. Germline CDR1 SGHAT, CDR2 FQNNGV. The ends were cut back, 5 bases at V and 0 bases at J, with 16 bases in the middle. The CDR3 coding sequence is TGTGCCAGCAGCGGTACTATCGGGACTCCGAACACCGGGGAGCTGTTTTTT. Its translation: CASSGTIGTPNTGELFF.

CDR3: CASRVTSGPYEQYF. CDR3 sequence (DNA): TGTGCCAGTAGAGTTACTAGCGGTCCCTACGAGCAGTACTTC. The chain uses TRBV19 and TRBJ2-7, with 8 bases that match TRBD2. This CDR3 has 14 amino acids. V was clipped by 6 bases and J by 2 bases; unmatched bases: 6. The germline CDR1 and CDR2 sequences are LNHDA and SQIVND (reference sequence).

This clone showed up just once. The genes are TRBV27 and TRBJ2-7, with D perhaps matching TRBD1 (6 bases). The length of the CDR3 is 15 residues. Germline CDR1 reads MNHEY; CDR2 reads SMNVEV (reference sequence). V dropped 3 bases and J dropped 2 bases, with 14 bases sitting between them. The CDR3 is CASSFGQLATYEQYF. DNA for the CDR3: TGTGCCAGCAGTTTCGGACAGCTGGCAACCTACGAGCAGTACTTC.

In this sample, this clone turned up a few times. The chain is built from TRBV10-1 and TRBJ1-1, with 12 bases identical to TRBD1. CDR1 WNHNN and CDR2 SYGVQD come from the germline V gene (reference sequence). With V trimmed by 6 bases and J by 5 bases, 13 bases remained unmatched. The CDR3 length is 17 residues. CDR3 nucleotides: TGCGCCAGCAGCACCGGGACAGGGGGCGCGAGTGTGACTGAAGCTTTCTTT. It yields the protein CASSTGTGGASVTEAFF.

The chain employs TRBV28 and TRBJ1-1; 8 bases agree with TRBD1. Germline V gives CDR1 MDHEN, CDR2 SYDVKM. The CDR3 is 15 residues long. Germline trimming cut 5 bases from V and 3 bases from J; bases unmatched to any gene: 8. The CDR3 nucleotides read TGTGCCAGCAGTCCGGAGACAGGGGTGTACACTGAAGCTTTCTTT. The encoded protein is CASSPETGVYTEAFF.

The table lists this clone with a count of one. The chain couples TRBV28 to TRBJ1-3, with a weak D call TRBD1 (5 bases). The CDR3 has 16 amino acids. Trimming left V 5 bases short and J 3 bases short, with 17 bases between. Germline CDR1 reads MDHEN; CDR2 reads SYDVKM. In DNA form, the CDR3 reads TGTGCCAGCAGTCCCCGGGGGGGTCCTGTTGGAAACACCATATATTTT. Amino acids: CASSPRGGPVGNTIYF.

The rearrangement joins TRBV18 to TRBJ2-2; 8 nucleotides match TRBD1. With 3 bases clipped from V and 3 bases from J, the junction kept 9 bases outside the gene matches. Germline V gene sequence: CDR1 KGHSH, CDR2 LQKENI. The CDR3 has 17 residues. The CDR3 protein is CASSPVTGAVYTGELFF. The CDR3 DNA sequence: TGTGCCAGCTCACCGGTGACAGGGGCGGTATACACCGGGGAGCTGTTTTTT.